The 24 T cell receptor beta chains listed next were all sequenced from one sample in a study of cytomegalovirus exposure and HLA in healthy donors. PCR used 60 Vbeta primers and 13 Jbeta primers. Measured with immunoSEQ multiplex PCR; TCRdb has only the in-frame clones, and not every one. The data contain some 200,000 clones, 76% of them singletons. The sample comprised PBMCs. The receptors come from a man aged 18 to 30 in good health and CMV-seronegative.

This clone was counted between two and nine times. The chain is built from TRBV5-6 and TRBJ2-2; 11 bases line up with TRBD1. Looked up from germline, CDR1 is SGHDT and CDR2 is YYEEEE. V lost 3 bases, J lost 6 bases, and 4 bases stayed unmatched. The CDR3 loop spans 15 amino acids. CDR3 residues: CASSWGQGVSGELFF. DNA for the CDR3: TGTGCCAGCAGCTGGGGACAGGGGGTTTCCGGGGAGCTGTTTTTT. Variable domain in full (rest from reference TRBV5-6 and TRBJ2-2): DAGVTQSPTHLIKTRGQQVTLRCSPKSGHDTVSWYQQALGQGPQFIFQYYEEEERQRGNFPDRFSGHQFPNYSSELNVNALLLGDSALYLCASSWGQGVSGELFFGEGSRLTVL.

The genes are TRBV18 and TRBJ2-2; D is possibly TRBD2 (5 bases). V was shortened by 1 base and J by 5 bases, with 8 bases between the two germline ends. CDR3 length: 14 amino acids. Per germline, CDR1 KGHSH and CDR2 LQKENI. CDR3 sequence: CASSPRSGTGELFF. DNA of the CDR3: TGTGCCAGCTCACCACGGTCGGGGACCGGGGAGCTGTTTTTT.

V gene TRBV11-1 combines with J gene TRBJ2-3; 14 bases fit TRBD2. CDR1 SGHAT and CDR2 FQDESV come from the germline V gene (reference sequence). The CDR3 has 17 amino acids. The J segment lost 4 bases and the V segment lost 1 base, leaving 4 bases of the junction unmatched. CDR3 loop: CASSLETGLAGADTQYF. The CDR3 bases are TGTGCCAGCAGCTTAGAGACGGGACTAGCGGGAGCAGATACGCAGTATTTT. The full variable domain, completed using reference TRBV11-1 and TRBJ2-3, is EAEVAQSPRYKITEKSQAVAFWCDPISGHATLYWYRQILGQGPELLVQFQDESVVDDSQLPKDRFSAERLKGVDSTLKIQPAELGDSAMYLCASSLETGLAGADTQYFGPGTRLTVL.

The rearrangement joins TRBV30 to TRBJ2-7, with TRBD2 identical over 7 bases. This CDR3 region has 12 residues. Germline values: CDR1 GTSNPN, CDR2 SVGIG (reference sequence). J gave up 7 bases and V 0 bases, and 3 bases lay outside the gene matches. The CDR3 region is CAWSVGAGEQYF. CDR3 nucleotides: TGTGCCTGGAGTGTAGGAGCGGGAGAGCAGTACTTC.

The chain employs TRBV5-6 and TRBJ2-7; 8 bases are a match to TRBD1. The CDR3 extends over 14 amino acids. CDR1 and CDR2 (germline): SGHDT, YYEEEE. The V gene end was trimmed by 3 bases and the J gene end by 5 bases; junction bases not matched to a gene: 7. CDR3: CASSWGQVKDEQYF. Written as DNA, the CDR3 is TGTGCCAGCAGCTGGGGACAGGTGAAGGACGAGCAGTACTTC.

J is TRBJ2-5 and V is TRBV29-1; D is perhaps TRBD1 (7 bases). Germline loops: CDR1 SQVTM, CDR2 ANQGSEA. Trimming shortened V by 4 bases and J by 5 bases, and 11 bases separated the two germline ends. The CDR3 contains 12 residues. CDR3 loop: CSVGAGGETQYF. For the CDR3, the DNA is TGCAGCGTTGGAGCAGGGGGGGAGACCCAGTACTTC.

V gene TRBV28 combines with J gene TRBJ1-2; no reliable D call. V was clipped by 1 base and J by 0 bases, with 6 bases between them. CDR1 and CDR2 (germline): MDHEN, SYDVKM. The CDR3 consists of 14 residues. The CDR3 protein is CASSLFVANYGYTF. The CDR3 bases are TGTGCCAGCAGTTTATTCGTAGCTAACTATGGCTACACCTTC.

About this clone: One end of the junction fails to match germline, which may point to a read error. The chain carries TRBV7-6 and TRBJ2-7; possibly TRBD2 for D (5 bases). CDR3 length: 12 residues. In germline, CDR1 is SGHVS, CDR2 FNYEAQ. The chain's CDR3 is CASSPDFYEQYF. The CDR3 DNA reads TGTGCCAGCAGCCCGGACTTCTACGAGCAGTACTTT.

The chain recombines TRBV4-1 with TRBJ2-1; 7 bases fit TRBD2. The length of the CDR3 is 15 residues. Germline V gives CDR1 MGHRA, CDR2 YSYEKL. V lost 1 base to trimming and J lost 0 bases; unmatched junction nucleotides: 0. DNA for the CDR3: TGCGCCAGCAGCCAAGGGGAGGGCTCCTACAATGAGCAGTTCTTC. It translates to CASSQGEGSYNEQFF.

This chain uses TRBV7-9 with TRBJ2-2, with 10 nucleotides matching TRBD2. The CDR3 has 16 amino acids. J gave up 5 bases and V 5 bases, and 8 bases lay outside the gene matches. In germline, CDR1 is SEHNR, CDR2 FQNEAQ (reference sequence). CDR3 in amino acids: CASSPSSGSMTGELFF. The CDR3 DNA is TGTGCCAGCAGCCCTTCTAGCGGGAGTATGACCGGGGAGCTGTTTTTT.

The chain combines TRBV9 with TRBJ1-1; D is undetermined. V lost 0 bases to trimming and J lost 3 bases, with 6 bases between them. Germline CDR1 SGDLS, CDR2 YYNGEE. The CDR3 has 13 amino acids. This CDR3 reads CASSVGGHTEAFF. The CDR3 DNA reads as TGTGCCAGCAGCGTAGGTGGGCACACTGAAGCTTTCTTT.

This clone was counted between two and nine times. V gene TRBV10-2 combines with J gene TRBJ2-5; D may be TRBD1 or TRBD2 (5 bases each). The end of the DNA fits TRBJ2-7 better, so the J call may be wrong. There are 10 residues in the CDR3. Germline V gene lookup returns CDR1 WSHSY and CDR2 SAAADI. Written as DNA, the CDR3 is TGCGCCAGCGGGGGCTACGAGCAGTACTTC. Translation: CASGGYEQYF.

V is TRBV30 and J is TRBJ1-1, with 10 bases that match TRBD1. Germline-derived CDR1 and CDR2 are GTSNPN and SVGIG (reference sequence). This CDR3 comprises 16 residues. The V gene end was trimmed by 1 base and the J gene end by 4 bases; junction bases not matched to a gene: 9. The CDR3 sequence is CAWSGIGTGVATEAFF. DNA for the CDR3: TGTGCCTGGAGTGGAATTGGGACAGGGGTGGCCACTGAAGCTTTCTTT.

The rearrangement links TRBV6-1 to TRBJ2-1, with TRBD2 matching 10 bases. The germline V gene has CDR1 MNHNS and CDR2 SASEGT. The ends lost 6 bases at V and 4 bases at J; junction bases unmatched: 3. The CDR3 has 14 amino acids. Here the CDR3 reads CASRTSGSYNEQFF. The CDR3 nucleotides are TGTGCCAGCAGGACTAGCGGGTCTTACAATGAGCAGTTCTTC.

V and J are TRBV5-6 and TRBJ1-1, with TRBD1 as a possible D gene (6 bases). Trimming removed 3 bases at V and 11 bases at J, with 14 bases between. The CDR3 runs to 12 residues. Germline values: CDR1 SGHDT, CDR2 YYEEEE. CDR3 sequence (DNA): TGTGCCAGCAGCTATCTACAGGGCAGGGCTTTCTTT. Translation gives CASSYLQGRAFF.

This clone was seen only a few times. V and J are TRBV18 and TRBJ2-7; D remains unclear. Germline-derived CDR1 and CDR2 are KGHSH and LQKENI. CDR3 length: 12 amino acids. V lost 2 bases and J 6 bases, leaving 8 bases between the germline ends. CDR3: CASSPVEAEQYF. Written as DNA, the CDR3 is TGTGCCAGCTCACCAGTTGAGGCCGAGCAGTACTTC.

The chain has TRBV10-3 and TRBJ2-7, with 9 bases aligning to TRBD2. CDR1 is ENHRY and CDR2 is SYGVKD in the germline V gene. The CDR3 loop spans 12 amino acids. This CDR3 reads CASGSGSPEQYF. The CDR3 region has the DNA TGTGCTAGCGGGAGCGGGAGTCCCGAGCAGTACTTC.

This clone was detected a few times. This chain uses TRBV15 with TRBJ1-5, with D unclear. CDR3 length equals 18 residues. Germline V gene lookup returns CDR1 LNHNV and CDR2 YYDKDF (reference sequence). V dropped 0 bases and J dropped 8 bases, with 23 bases sitting between them. CDR3 bases: TGTGCCACCAGCAGAGATGCCTCCATCCTTTCACAATCTGAGCCCCAGCATTTT. Protein product: CATSRDASILSQSEPQHF.

The sample holds a few counts of this clone. The rearrangement joins TRBV6-5 to TRBJ2-3; TRBD2 is a possible D gene (5 bases). CDR1 is MNHEY, CDR2 SVGAGI, per germline. The germline V and J ends were trimmed by 5 bases and 4 bases, with 10 bases remaining between them. CDR3 length equals 13 residues. The CDR3 nucleotides are TGTGCCAGCAGTGAACGAGGGCCAGATACGCAGTATTTT. Its protein product is CASSERGPDTQYF.

This chain links TRBV4-1 with TRBJ1-5, with D possibly TRBD1 on 5 matching bases. The CDR3 is 18 amino acids. Germline CDR1 and CDR2: MGHRA and YSYEKL. The V end lost 3 bases, the J end lost 3 bases, and 21 bases lay between the germline ends. This CDR3 reads CASSHSPGADRYNQPQHF. The CDR3 DNA follows: TGCGCCAGCAGCCATTCCCCTGGGGCCGACAGATACAATCAGCCCCAGCATTTT.

On this clone itself: One end of the junction varies from germline; a read error may be responsible. This specimen includes other DNA sequences encoding the same CDR3. This chain links TRBV6-5 with TRBJ2-7; D unclear. The V gene's germline CDR1 is MNHEY and CDR2 SVGAGI. The CDR3 covers 16 residues. For the CDR3, the DNA is TGTGCCAGCAGTTACTCGATGGGCGCCTCTTCCTACGAACAGTACTTC. Protein sequence: CASSYSMGASSYEQYF.

This clone was recorded a few times. The chain employs TRBV7-6 and TRBJ1-1; D gene ambiguous. Trimming took off 6 bases at V and 4 bases at J, with 12 bases between the two ends. Germline values: CDR1 SGHVS, CDR2 FNYEAQ. This CDR3 spans 13 amino acids. The chain's CDR3 is CASSPSWSTEAFF. CDR3 coding DNA: TGTGCCAGCAGTCCCTCCTGGAGCACTGAAGCTTTCTTT. Full variable domain (missing parts from reference TRBV7-6 and TRBJ1-1): GAGVSQSPRYKVTKRGQDVALRCDPISGHVSLYWYRQALGQGPEFLTYFNYEAQQDKSGLPNDRFSAERPEGSISTLTIQRTEQRDSAMYRCASSPSWSTEAFFGQGTRLTVV.

The rearrangement links TRBV19 to TRBJ2-1; D uncertain. This CDR3 spans 15 amino acids. Germline CDR1 and CDR2: LNHDA and SQIVND (reference sequence). V lost 3 bases, J lost 2 bases, and 11 bases lay in between. The CDR3 coding sequence is TGTGCCAGTAGTATCGGAGTCCCCCCCTACAATGAGCAGTTCTTC. Amino acids: CASSIGVPPYNEQFF.

This clone was seen a few times. The chain employs TRBV2 and TRBJ2-7; D may be TRBD2 (6 bases). The CDR3 spans 13 residues. Germline CDR1 is SNHLY and CDR2 is FYNNEI. The V end was cut by 4 bases, the J end by 6 bases, with 13 bases between. The CDR3 loop is CASSVDLGGEQYF. In DNA, the CDR3 is TGTGCCAGCAGTGTTGACTTGGGAGGCGAGCAGTACTTC. The variable domain in full, completed from reference TRBV2 and TRBJ2-7, reads EPEVTQTPSHQVTQMGQEVILRCVPISNHLYFYWYRQILGQKVEFLVSFYNNEISEKSEIFDDQFSVERPDGSNFTLKIRSTKLEDSAMYFCASSVDLGGEQYFGPGTRLTVT.